Each of the 8 T cell receptor beta chains below was sequenced from the same sample in a study of blood T cell repertoires in COVID-19. The repertoire was sequenced with immunoSEQ multiplex PCR; TCRdb's copy has only in-frame clones and lacks some. Here the sample spans about 110,000 clones, approximately 82% being singletons. Sequencing input: peripheral blood. The receptor set was obtained from a woman aged 55-70 years with acute or convalescent COVID-19.

CDR3 nucleotide sequence: TGTGCCAGCAGTTTGACACCTAACTATGGCTACACCTTC. Its protein product is CASSLTPNYGYTF. V gene TRBV28 combines with J gene TRBJ1-2, with no clear D. Germline V CDR1 and CDR2: MDHEN, SYDVKM. V was shortened by 3 bases and J by 0 bases, with 5 bases between the two germline ends. There are 13 residues in the CDR3.

The gene calls are TRBV7-2 and TRBJ2-3; 10 bases map to TRBD2. CDR3 length: 17 amino acids. CDR1 SGHTA and CDR2 FQGNSA come from the germline V gene. Trimming removed 1 base from V and 6 bases from J; junction bases left unmatched: 10. CDR3: CASSLGRLGAGGDTQYF. For the CDR3, the DNA is TGTGCCAGCAGCTTAGGACGGTTGGGAGCGGGGGGGGATACGCAGTATTTT. The entire variable domain, with the rest obtained from reference TRBV7-2 and TRBJ2-3, is as follows: GAGVSQSPSNKVTEKGKDVELRCDPISGHTALYWYRQSLGQGLEFLIYFQGNSAPDKSGLPSDRFSAERTGGSVSTLTIQRTQQEDSAVYLCASSLGRLGAGGDTQYFGPGTRLTVL.

The V and J genes are TRBV6-1 and TRBJ1-4, with D unclear. V lost 1 base and J lost 4, with 7 bases in between. The CDR3 contains 14 residues. From germline, CDR1 is MNHNS and CDR2 SASEGT. The CDR3 DNA is TGTGCCAGCAGTGAAGGCGGTTTTAATGAAAAACTGTTTTTT. It is translated as CASSEGGFNEKLFF.

This chain uses TRBV3-1 (or the pseudogene TRBV3-2) with TRBJ1-2; 11 nucleotides agree with TRBD1. This CDR3 spans 17 amino acids. V was pared by 1 base and J by 4 bases, with 8 bases of the junction left unmatched. Germline V gene data show CDR1 as LGHDT and CDR2 as YNNKEL (reference sequence). The CDR3 loop is CASSQVRTGGIGYGYTF. In nucleotides, the CDR3 is TGTGCCAGCAGCCAAGTTCGGACAGGGGGCATCGGCTATGGCTACACCTTC.

V gene TRBV19 combines with J gene TRBJ2-1; maybe TRBD2 (6 bases). Trimming shortened V by 3 bases and J by 0 bases, and 12 bases separated the two germline ends. The CDR3 consists of 16 residues. CDR1 is LNHDA, CDR2 SQIVND, per germline (reference sequence). Here the CDR3 reads CASSMERVPSYNEQFF. For the CDR3, the DNA is TGTGCCAGTAGTATGGAGCGGGTCCCCTCCTACAATGAGCAGTTCTTC.

The CDR3 is CASSSLFETATYEQYF. CDR3 sequence (DNA): TGTGCCAGCAGCTCGCTGTTTGAGACAGCCACCTACGAGCAGTACTTC. V usage is TRBV7-2 and J usage is TRBJ2-7, with D perhaps matching TRBD1 (5 bases). V shed 4 bases and J shed 2 bases, with 18 bases lying between them. Germline CDR1 reads SGHTA; CDR2 reads FQGNSA. The CDR3 has 16 amino acids.

The V and J genes are TRBV2 and TRBJ2-3; D remains unclear. The CDR3 spans 13 residues. From germline, CDR1 is SNHLY and CDR2 FYNNEI. Trimming removed 11 bases from V and 6 bases from J, with 18 bases in between. CDR3 protein: CALEALSPDTQYF. The DNA for the CDR3 is TGTGCCCTCGAGGCGCTCTCCCCCGATACGCAGTATTTT.

The CDR3 sequence: CATSNPGFPYEQYF. DNA of the CDR3: TGTGCCACCAGCAACCCAGGGTTCCCCTACGAGCAGTACTTC. The chain uses TRBV15 and TRBJ2-7; D might be TRBD1 (5 bases). Germline-derived CDR1 and CDR2 are LNHNV and YYDKDF (reference sequence). Trimming took 4 bases from V and 2 from J, leaving 12 bases between them. CDR3 size: 14 residues.